The clone carrying this T cell receptor beta chain was observed a few times. Its specificity is not known. This sample was included in a study of neurological immune-mediated disorders. Study observations and caveats: Neither clinical nor MRI features showed any association with the multiple sclerosis repertoire cluster, and the authors stated that larger cohorts are needed. When the repertoires were grouped phylogenetically, those of 18 of the 34 multiple sclerosis patients came together in a single cluster of related CDR3 sequences, which points to a possible repertoire-level signature. The most TCR clonal expansion was seen in HTLV-1-associated myelopathy, whereas the least was seen in multiple sclerosis, below the level in healthy controls.

Per sequencing run, 15-18 subjects together gave over 170 million TCR-beta sequences. TCRdb re-called the 5' RACE reads with MiXCR, one entry per CDR3 protein. The sample records about 55,000 distinct CDR3 sequences, 4% to 5.5% being singletons. The CDR3 has 14 amino acids. Germline V gene lookup returns CDR1 WSHSY and CDR2 SAAADI. V gave up 6 bases and J gave up 0 bases, with 10 bases separating them. The chain employs TRBV10-2 and TRBJ2-3; D remains unclear. Sample: PBMCs. The source of this sequence is a middle-aged man with multiple sclerosis. CDR3: CASRPEDSTDTQYF. CDR3 nucleotide sequence: TGCGCCAGCAGACCCGAGGACAGCACAGATACGCAGTATTTT.